These 6 T cell receptor beta chains were sequenced from one sample in a study of T cell changes during pregnancy in multiple sclerosis. TCRdb's table, derived via immunoSEQ multiplex PCR, lists solely in-frame clones and lacks some. The sample lists 45,000 to 55,000 clones, roughly 92% occurring once. Sequences were derived from CD4+ T cells from peripheral blood mononuclear cells, sampled in the second trimester of pregnancy. These receptors were taken from a female donor in good health, enrolled as a control in a pregnancy study.

This clone was seen more than once but under ten times. The gene calls are TRBV29-1 and TRBJ1-1, with a possible D match to TRBD1 (5 bases). This CDR3 contains 11 residues. Per the germline V gene, CDR1 is SQVTM and CDR2 is ANQGSEA. CDR3 protein: CGGMLDTEAFF. CDR3 bases: TGCGGGGGGATGCTGGACACTGAAGCTTTCTTT.

The chain carries TRBV6-1 and TRBJ1-2; D is perhaps TRBD1 (6 bases). Trimming shortened V by 1 base and J by 2 bases, and 14 bases separated the two germline ends. Germline assignment: CDR1 MNHNS and CDR2 SASEGT. This CDR3 has 16 amino acids. CDR3 nucleotides: TGTGCCAGCAGTGAAGGGGGGACATTTCTGAACTATGGCTACACCTTC. Translation: CASSEGGTFLNYGYTF.

The chain is built from TRBV5-4 and TRBJ1-1, with D possibly being TRBD1 (5 bases). There are 15 residues in the CDR3. The germline CDR1 and CDR2 sequences are SGHNT and YYREEE (reference sequence). V was trimmed by 0 bases and J by 1 base, leaving 10 bases between them. The CDR3 DNA follows: TGTGCCAGCAGCTTGGAAGCGGGGGGGAACACTGAAGCTTTCTTT. Protein product: CASSLEAGGNTEAFF. Full variable domain (rest looked up from reference TRBV5-4 and TRBJ1-1): ETGVTQSPTHLIKTRGQQVTLRCSSQSGHNTVSWYQQALGQGPQFIFQYYREEENGRGNFPPRFSGLQFPNYSSELNVNALELDDSALYLCASSLEAGGNTEAFFGQGTRLTVV.

This clone showed up just once. This chain connects TRBV11-3 to TRBJ2-2, with a tentative D call TRBD2 (5 bases). This CDR3 has 16 amino acids. Germline lookup yields CDR1 SGHNT and CDR2 YENEEA. V was pared by 3 bases and J by 4 bases, with 15 bases between. The CDR3 sequence is CASSLSVDGGTGELFF. Written as DNA, the CDR3 is TGTGCCAGCAGCTTGTCGGTTGACGGAGGCACCGGGGAGCTGTTTTTT.

This clone was recorded a few times. The chain employs TRBV7-3 and TRBJ2-2; D is undetermined. The CDR3 is 14 amino acids. Per germline, CDR1 SGHTA and CDR2 FQGTGA. V was clipped by 6 bases and J by 1 base, with 9 bases between them. The CDR3 is CASSRAQNTGELFF. The DNA for the CDR3 is TGTGCCAGCAGTCGAGCGCAGAACACCGGGGAGCTGTTTTTT.

This rearrangement joins TRBV11-1 to TRBJ2-1, with a weak D call TRBD2 (5 bases). V lost 8 bases to trimming and J lost 1 base, with 9 bases between them. The CDR3 covers 13 residues. CDR1 and CDR2 from the germline V gene are SGHAT and FQDESV (reference sequence). In nucleotides, the CDR3 is TGTGCCAGCCAAGCGGCATCCTACAATGAGCAGTTCTTC. Translating gives CASQAASYNEQFF.